This T cell receptor beta chain was documented in a study of control samples from healthy donors and cancer patients. The protocol was immunoSEQ multiplex PCR, while the TCRdb copy is restricted to in-frame clones and leaves out a portion. The sample includes fewer than 250,000 clones. With 4 bases removed from V and 7 bases from J, the gap between germline ends came to 14 bases. This CDR3 has 15 amino acids. CDR1 and CDR2 from the germline V gene are MGHRA and YSYEKL. The sequence was collected from a woman in her twenties or thirties in good health. The chain combines TRBV4-1 with TRBJ1-6, with D maybe TRBD1 (5 bases). Specimen: blood. The CDR3 DNA reads TGCGCCAGCAGCCTTCTAGGGGCTACCAATTCACCCCTCCACTTT. Protein product: CASSLLGATNSPLHF.